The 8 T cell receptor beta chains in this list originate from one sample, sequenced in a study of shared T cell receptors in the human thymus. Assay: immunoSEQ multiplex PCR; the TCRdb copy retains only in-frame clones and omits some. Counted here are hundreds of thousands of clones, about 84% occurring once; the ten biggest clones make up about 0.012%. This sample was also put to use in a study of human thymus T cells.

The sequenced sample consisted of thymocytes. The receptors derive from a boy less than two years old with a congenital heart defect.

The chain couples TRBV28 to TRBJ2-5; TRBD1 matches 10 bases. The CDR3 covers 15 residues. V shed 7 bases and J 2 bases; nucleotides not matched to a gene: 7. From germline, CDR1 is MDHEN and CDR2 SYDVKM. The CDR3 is CASTSSGQGQETQYF. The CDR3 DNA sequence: TGTGCCAGCACCTCATCGGGACAGGGGCAAGAGACCCAGTACTTC.

CDR3 loop: CAWRLTSTKETQYF. The CDR3 coding sequence is TGTGCCTGGAGGCTAACTAGCACGAAAGAGACCCAGTACTTC. The chain employs TRBV30 and TRBJ2-5, with D possibly TRBD2 on 6 matching bases. V lost 3 bases and J lost 3, with 14 bases in between. This CDR3 is 14 amino acids long. CDR1 is GTSNPN, CDR2 SVGIG, per germline (reference sequence).

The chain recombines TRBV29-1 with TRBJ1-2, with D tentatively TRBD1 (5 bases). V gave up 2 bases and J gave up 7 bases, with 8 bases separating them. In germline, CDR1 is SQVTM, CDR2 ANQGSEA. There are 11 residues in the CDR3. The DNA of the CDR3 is TGCAGCGTTGAACAGGGCTCTGGCTACACCTTC. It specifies CSVEQGSGYTF.

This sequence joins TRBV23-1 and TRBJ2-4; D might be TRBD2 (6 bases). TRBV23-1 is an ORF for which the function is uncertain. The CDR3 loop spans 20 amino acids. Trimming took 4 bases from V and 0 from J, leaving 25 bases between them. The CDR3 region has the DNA TGCGCCAGCAGTCTCATTCGCGGGGTCCCTCCAGAGTTAGCCAAAAACATTCAGTACTTC. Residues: CASSLIRGVPPELAKNIQYF.

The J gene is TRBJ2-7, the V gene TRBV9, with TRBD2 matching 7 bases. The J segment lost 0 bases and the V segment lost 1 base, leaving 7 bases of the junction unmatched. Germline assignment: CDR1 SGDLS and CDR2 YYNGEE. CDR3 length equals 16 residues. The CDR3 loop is CASSVRERGRSYEQYF. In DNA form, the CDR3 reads TGTGCCAGCAGCGTAAGGGAGCGGGGCCGCTCCTACGAGCAGTACTTC.

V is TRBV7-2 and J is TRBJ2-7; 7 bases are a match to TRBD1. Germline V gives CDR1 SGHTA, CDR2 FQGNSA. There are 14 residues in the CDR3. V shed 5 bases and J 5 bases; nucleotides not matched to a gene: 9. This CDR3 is CASSHEGAVHEQYF. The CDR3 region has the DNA TGTGCCAGCAGCCACGAGGGGGCAGTCCACGAGCAGTACTTC.

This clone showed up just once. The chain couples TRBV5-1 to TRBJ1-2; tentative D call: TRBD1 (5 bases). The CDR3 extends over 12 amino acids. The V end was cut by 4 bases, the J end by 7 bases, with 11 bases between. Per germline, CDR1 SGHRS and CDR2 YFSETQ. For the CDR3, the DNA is TGCGCCAGCAGCCCGGGCGGGGGTGGCTACACCTTC. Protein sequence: CASSPGGGGYTF.

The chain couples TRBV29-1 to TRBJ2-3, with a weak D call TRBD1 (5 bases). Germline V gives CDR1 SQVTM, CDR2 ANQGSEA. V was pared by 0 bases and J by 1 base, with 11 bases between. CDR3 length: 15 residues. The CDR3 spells CSVEDDQGGTDTQYF. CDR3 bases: TGCAGCGTTGAAGATGACCAGGGTGGCACAGATACGCAGTATTTT.